Listed below are T cell receptor beta chains from one sample, sequenced in a study. TCRdb called the 5' RACE reads again in MiXCR, with one record for every CDR3 protein. The sample consists of 9,500 to 12,000 distinct CDR3 sequences, more than 40% of them appearing once. Sequencing was carried out using tumor-infiltrating naive CD4+ T cells sorted from the breast tumor. The receptors originated from a female donor with breast cancer. Each CDR3 is given with its conserved first and last residue. A D gene is named only where the DNA matches it firmly. Size tells how often a clone was seen (once, few, many) or the class of an expanded clone, and some rows leave it out.

j_gene: TRBJ1-1; d_gene: TRBD1; abundance: .; v_gene: TRBV5-1; CDR3aa: CAGSLGQGLGNTEAFF; CDR3nt: TGCGCCGGCAGCTTGGGACAGGGTCTGGGGAACACTGAAGCTTTCTTT
j_gene: TRBJ2-4; d_gene: .; abundance: .; v_gene: TRBV28; CDR3aa: CASIRNIQYF; CDR3nt: TGTGCCAGCATTCGAAACATTCAGTACTTC
j_gene: TRBJ1-1; d_gene: .; abundance: few; v_gene: TRBV30; CDR3aa: CAWIVSRTMNTEAFF; CDR3nt: TGTGCCTGGATAGTCAGTAGAACGATGAACACTGAAGCTTTCTTT
j_gene: TRBJ2-1; d_gene: TRBD2; abundance: .; v_gene: TRBV7-3; CDR3aa: CASSPRTGLAVSYNEQFF; CDR3nt: TGTGCCAGCAGCCCAAGGACGGGACTAGCGGTTTCATACAATGAGCAGTTCTTC
j_gene: TRBJ2-5; d_gene: TRBD2; abundance: .; v_gene: TRBV4-2; CDR3aa: CAGSQLIAGVETQYF; CDR3nt: TGTGCCGGCAGCCAACTAATAGCGGGAGTTGAGACCCAGTACTTC
j_gene: TRBJ2-3; d_gene: .; abundance: few; v_gene: TRBV20-1; CDR3aa: CSARQGTNTDTQYF; CDR3nt: TGCAGTGCTAGACAGGGTACCAATACAGATACGCAGTATTTT
j_gene: TRBJ1-2; d_gene: .; abundance: .; v_gene: TRBV6-5; CDR3aa: CASSYSPQNYGYTF; CDR3nt: TGTGCCAGCAGTTACTCTCCACAGAACTATGGCTACACCTTC
j_gene: TRBJ1-2; d_gene: TRBD1; abundance: few; v_gene: TRBV12-3/TRBV12-4; CDR3aa: CASSLGQGAFGYTF; CDR3nt: TGTGCCAGCAGCCTGGGACAGGGGGCGTTTGGCTACACCTTC
j_gene: TRBJ2-2; d_gene: .; abundance: .; v_gene: TRBV4-1; CDR3aa: CASSQARPPNTGELFF; CDR3nt: TGCGCCAGCAGCCAAGCCCGACCTCCGAACACCGGGGAGCTGTTTTTT
j_gene: TRBJ2-3; d_gene: .; abundance: few; v_gene: TRBV6-2/TRBV6-3; CDR3aa: CASSYSPRGSDTQYF; CDR3nt: TGTGCCAGCAGTTACTCTCCCAGGGGCTCAGATACGCAGTATTTT
j_gene: TRBJ1-1; d_gene: .; abundance: .; v_gene: TRBV5-5; CDR3aa: CASSWGGKNTEAFF; CDR3nt: TGTGCCAGCAGCTGGGGGGGTAAGAACACTGAAGCTTTCTTT
j_gene: TRBJ2-1; d_gene: TRBD2; abundance: .; v_gene: TRBV20-1; CDR3aa: CSARYVGGNNKQFF; CDR3nt: TGCAGTGCTAGATATGTGGGGGGGAACAATAAGCAGTTCTTC
j_gene: TRBJ2-2; d_gene: TRBD2; abundance: .; v_gene: TRBV6-2/TRBV6-3; CDR3aa: CASSRPLAGGPGELFF; CDR3nt: TGTGCCAGCAGTCGTCCACTAGCGGGAGGCCCCGGGGAGCTGTTTTTT
j_gene: TRBJ1-3; d_gene: .; abundance: .; v_gene: TRBV6-5; CDR3aa: CASSYVPFRGNTIYF; CDR3nt: TGTGCCAGCAGTTACGTCCCTTTTCGTGGAAACACCATATATTTT
j_gene: TRBJ1-6; d_gene: .; abundance: few; v_gene: TRBV12-3/TRBV12-4; CDR3aa: CASSFGNSPLHF; CDR3nt: TGTGCCAGCAGTTTTGGGAATTCACCCCTCCACTTT
j_gene: TRBJ2-3; d_gene: .; abundance: .; v_gene: TRBV28; CDR3aa: CASSFDTGALDTQYF; CDR3nt: TGTGCCAGCAGTTTCGACACCGGGGCCTTGGATACGCAGTATTTT
j_gene: TRBJ1-1; d_gene: .; abundance: .; v_gene: TRBV6-2/TRBV6-3; CDR3aa: CASSYPMDTEAFF; CDR3nt: TGTGCCAGCAGTTACCCTATGGACACTGAAGCTTTCTTT
j_gene: TRBJ1-1; d_gene: .; abundance: once; v_gene: TRBV5-5; CDR3aa: CASSLGGHLNTEAFF; CDR3nt: TGTGCCAGCAGCTTGGGTGGGCACCTTAACACTGAAGCTTTCTTT
j_gene: TRBJ2-1; d_gene: TRBD2; abundance: .; v_gene: TRBV12-3/TRBV12-4; CDR3aa: CASGPSGRPYNEQFF; CDR3nt: TGTGCCAGCGGTCCTAGCGGGAGGCCCTACAATGAGCAGTTCTTC
j_gene: TRBJ2-7; d_gene: .; abundance: .; v_gene: TRBV20-1; CDR3aa: CSARTTETYEQYF; CDR3nt: TGCAGTGCTAGAACTACGGAAACCTACGAGCAGTACTTC
j_gene: TRBJ2-3; d_gene: .; abundance: .; v_gene: TRBV20-1; CDR3aa: CSARTGGETDTQYF; CDR3nt: TGCAGTGCTAGGACTGGTGGGGAAACAGATACGCAGTATTTT
j_gene: TRBJ2-3; d_gene: TRBD2; abundance: .; v_gene: TRBV24-1; CDR3aa: CATSDLVGGPIDTQYF; CDR3nt: TGTGCCACCAGTGATTTAGTGGGAGGGCCGATAGATACGCAGTATTTT
j_gene: TRBJ2-1; d_gene: .; abundance: .; v_gene: TRBV7-8; CDR3aa: CASSLALRSSYNEQFF; CDR3nt: TGTGCCAGCAGCTTAGCTCTCCGGAGCTCCTACAATGAGCAGTTCTTC
j_gene: TRBJ2-5; d_gene: TRBD1; abundance: few; v_gene: TRBV6-1; CDR3aa: CAILDRVDQETQYF; CDR3nt: TGTGCCATACTGGACAGGGTCGACCAAGAGACCCAGTACTTC
j_gene: TRBJ2-5; d_gene: TRBD1; abundance: few; v_gene: TRBV29-1; CDR3aa: CSVETGIETQYF; CDR3nt: TGCAGCGTTGAGACAGGGATAGAGACCCAGTACTTC
j_gene: TRBJ2-1; d_gene: TRBD2; abundance: few; v_gene: TRBV20-1; CDR3aa: CSARLAGVEQFF; CDR3nt: TGCAGTGCTAGACTAGCGGGAGTTGAGCAGTTCTTC
j_gene: TRBJ2-4; d_gene: TRBD1; abundance: .; v_gene: TRBV20-1; CDR3aa: CSAQDRASINIQYF; CDR3nt: TGCAGTGCCCAAGACAGGGCCTCTATAAACATTCAGTACTTC
j_gene: TRBJ1-1; d_gene: .; abundance: .; v_gene: TRBV7-9; CDR3aa: CASSHQGRNTEAFF; CDR3nt: TGTGCCAGCAGCCATCAGGGAAGGAACACTGAAGCTTTCTTT
j_gene: TRBJ1-2; d_gene: TRBD1; abundance: .; v_gene: TRBV20-1; CDR3aa: CSATTGTVGYTF; CDR3nt: TGCAGTGCTACAACCGGGACAGTTGGCTACACCTTC
j_gene: TRBJ2-6; d_gene: .; abundance: .; v_gene: TRBV6-5; CDR3aa: CASSYSFQSGANVLTF; CDR3nt: TGTGCCAGCAGTTACTCTTTCCAATCTGGGGCCAACGTCCTGACTTTC
j_gene: TRBJ1-2; d_gene: .; abundance: .; v_gene: TRBV20-1; CDR3aa: CSASHQGDYGYTF; CDR3nt: TGCAGTGCTAGTCATCAGGGTGACTATGGCTACACCTTC
j_gene: TRBJ2-6; d_gene: .; abundance: .; v_gene: TRBV20-1; CDR3aa: CSARSPAGANVLTF; CDR3nt: TGCAGTGCTAGAAGTCCAGCTGGGGCCAACGTCCTGACTTTC
j_gene: TRBJ1-5; d_gene: TRBD1; abundance: .; v_gene: TRBV2; CDR3aa: CASSESGTGYQPQHF; CDR3nt: TGTGCCAGCAGTGAATCGGGGACAGGGTATCAGCCCCAGCATTTT
j_gene: TRBJ2-1; d_gene: .; abundance: .; v_gene: TRBV20-1; CDR3aa: CSVGWVGNEQFF; CDR3nt: TGCAGTGTCGGGTGGGTCGGCAATGAGCAGTTCTTC
j_gene: TRBJ2-7; d_gene: .; abundance: .; v_gene: TRBV29-1; CDR3aa: CSAAFPEQYF; CDR3nt: TGCAGCGCGGCCTTCCCCGAGCAGTACTTC
j_gene: TRBJ1-1; d_gene: TRBD1; abundance: few; v_gene: TRBV12-3/TRBV12-4; CDR3aa: CASTITGGREAFF; CDR3nt: TGTGCCAGCACCATCACAGGGGGCCGTGAAGCTTTCTTT
j_gene: TRBJ2-5; d_gene: TRBD2; abundance: .; v_gene: TRBV7-2; CDR3aa: CASSLLAGSEVQYF; CDR3nt: TGTGCCAGCAGCTTGCTAGCGGGATCCGAGGTCCAGTACTTC
j_gene: TRBJ2-1; d_gene: .; abundance: .; v_gene: TRBV4-3; CDR3aa: CASSQDWSSRNEQFF; CDR3nt: TGCGCCAGCAGCCAAGATTGGTCCTCCCGAAATGAGCAGTTCTTC